This TCR beta chain was sequenced during a study of metastatic and nonmetastatic thyroid tumors. Looking at the study overall: Blood and tumor or nodule tissue repertoires from malignant and benign thyroid patients were compared. Findings and caveats of the study: As reported, TCR beta diversity in blood and tumor was significantly higher in malignant thyroid tumors than in benign nodules.

This clone was recorded many times. Antigen specificity is unknown. Trimming shortened V by 5 bases and J by 2 bases, and 13 bases separated the two germline ends. This CDR3 comprises 15 residues. In the source study's methods: Researchers built a distant-metastasis classifier for papillary thyroid cancer that drew on CDR3 differences across clinicopathological groups. With MiXCR, TCRdb called clones anew from the PCR reads. TCRdb, not the original authors, processed these V and J calls. The sample shows around 42,000 clones, over 10% of them seen only once. Among the patients, none had received any treatment before thyroid surgery.

The TCR comes from a female donor with papillary thyroid cancer or a benign thyroid nodule (not recorded which). Some clones in this sample may be carry-over from other donors' samples. Specimen: blood. The genes are TRBV12-3 or TRBV12-4 and TRBJ2-1; the D gene is possibly TRBD2 (5 bases). The CDR3 nucleotides are TGTGCCAGCAGTGCGCTAGCAGCAACCTACAATGAGCAGTTCTTC. It encodes CASSALAATYNEQFF.